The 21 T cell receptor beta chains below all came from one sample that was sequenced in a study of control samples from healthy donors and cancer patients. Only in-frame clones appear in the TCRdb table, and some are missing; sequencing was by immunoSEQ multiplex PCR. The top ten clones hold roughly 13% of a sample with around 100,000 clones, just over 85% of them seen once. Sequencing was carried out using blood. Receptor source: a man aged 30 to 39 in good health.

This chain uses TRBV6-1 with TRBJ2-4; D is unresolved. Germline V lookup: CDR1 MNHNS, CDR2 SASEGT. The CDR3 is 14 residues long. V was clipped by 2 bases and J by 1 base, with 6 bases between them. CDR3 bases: TGTGCCAGCAGTGAACCCGGGGCCAAAAACATTCAGTACTTC. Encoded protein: CASSEPGAKNIQYF.

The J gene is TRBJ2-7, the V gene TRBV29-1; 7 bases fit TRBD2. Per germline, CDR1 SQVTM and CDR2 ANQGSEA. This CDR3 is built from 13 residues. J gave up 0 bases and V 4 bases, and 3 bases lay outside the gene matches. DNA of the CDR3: TGCAGCGTTGCAGCGGGAAGCTCCTACGAGCAGTACTTC. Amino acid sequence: CSVAAGSSYEQYF.

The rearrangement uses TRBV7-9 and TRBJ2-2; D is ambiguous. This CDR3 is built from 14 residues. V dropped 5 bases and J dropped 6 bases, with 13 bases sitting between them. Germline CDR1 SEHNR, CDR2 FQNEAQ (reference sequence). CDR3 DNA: TGTGCCAGCAGCCCCCAGAACCCCCCCGGGGAGCTGTTTTTT. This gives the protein CASSPQNPPGELFF.

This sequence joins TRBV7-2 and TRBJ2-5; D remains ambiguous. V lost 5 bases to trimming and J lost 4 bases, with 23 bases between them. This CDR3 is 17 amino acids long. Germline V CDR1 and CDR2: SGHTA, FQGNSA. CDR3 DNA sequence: TGTGCCAGCAGCCGGTCCTCGGTTCAACCGTCTGGAGAGACCCAGTACTTC. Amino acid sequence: CASSRSSVQPSGETQYF.

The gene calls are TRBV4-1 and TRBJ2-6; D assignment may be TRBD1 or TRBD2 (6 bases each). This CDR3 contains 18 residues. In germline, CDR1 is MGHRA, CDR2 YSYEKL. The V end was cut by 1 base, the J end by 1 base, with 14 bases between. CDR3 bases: TGCGCCAGCAGCCAAGGGGGGGACACCCGGTCTGGGGCCAACGTCCTGACTTTC. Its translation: CASSQGGDTRSGANVLTF.

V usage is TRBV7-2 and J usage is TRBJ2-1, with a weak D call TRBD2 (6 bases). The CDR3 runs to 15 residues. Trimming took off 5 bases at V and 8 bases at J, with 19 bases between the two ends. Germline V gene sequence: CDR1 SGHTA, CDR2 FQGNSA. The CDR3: CASSTTGTPSYEQFF. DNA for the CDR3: TGTGCCAGCAGCACAACCGGGACTCCTTCATATGAGCAGTTCTTC.

CDR3 in amino acids: CASSTTGGLNTEAFF. The DNA of the CDR3 is TGTGCCAGCAGTACGACAGGTGGGCTGAACACTGAAGCTTTCTTT. J is TRBJ1-1 and V is TRBV28; perhaps TRBD1 as D (6 bases). This CDR3 is 15 amino acids long. The V end was cut by 5 bases, the J end by 0 bases, with 13 bases between. The germline CDR1 and CDR2 sequences are MDHEN and SYDVKM. The complete variable domain, with remaining parts taken from reference TRBV28 and TRBJ1-1, reads DVKVTQSSRYLVKRTGEKVFLECVQDMDHENMFWYRQDPGLGLRLIYFSYDVKMKEKGDIPEGYSVSREKKERFSLILESASTNQTSMYLCASSTTGGLNTEAFFGQGTRLTVV.

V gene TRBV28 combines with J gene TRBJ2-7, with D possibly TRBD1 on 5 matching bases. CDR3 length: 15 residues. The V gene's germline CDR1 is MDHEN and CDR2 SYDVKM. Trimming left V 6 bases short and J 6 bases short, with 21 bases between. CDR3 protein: CASSPPLQGRPEQYF. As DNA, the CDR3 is TGTGCCAGCAGCCCGCCGTTGCAGGGTCGTCCCGAGCAGTACTTC.

This CDR3 is CASSFGEGGRAGANVLTF. CDR3 coding DNA: TGTGCCAGCAGTTTCGGCGAGGGGGGCAGGGCTGGGGCCAACGTCCTGACTTTC. The rearrangement links TRBV28 to TRBJ2-6; D tentatively reads TRBD1 or TRBD2 (6 bases each). The CDR3 consists of 18 residues. V lost 3 bases and J lost 2, with 17 bases in between. Per the germline V gene, CDR1 is MDHEN and CDR2 is SYDVKM.

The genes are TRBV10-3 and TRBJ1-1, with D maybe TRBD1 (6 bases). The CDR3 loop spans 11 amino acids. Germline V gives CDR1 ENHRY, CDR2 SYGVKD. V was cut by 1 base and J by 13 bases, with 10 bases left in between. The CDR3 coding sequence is TGTGCCATCAGTGAGTGGGGGCAGCTTTTCTTT. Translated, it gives CAISEWGQLFF.

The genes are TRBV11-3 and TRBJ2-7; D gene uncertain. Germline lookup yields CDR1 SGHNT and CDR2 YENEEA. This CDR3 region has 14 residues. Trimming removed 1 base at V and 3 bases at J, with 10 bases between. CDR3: CASSLGPGFYEQYF. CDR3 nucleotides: TGTGCCAGCAGCTTAGGTCCGGGTTTCTACGAGCAGTACTTC.

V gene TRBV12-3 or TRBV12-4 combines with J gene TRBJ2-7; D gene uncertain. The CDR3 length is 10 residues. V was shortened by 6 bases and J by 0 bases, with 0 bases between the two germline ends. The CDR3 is CASSSYEQYF. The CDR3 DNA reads TGTGCCAGCAGCTCCTACGAGCAGTACTTC.

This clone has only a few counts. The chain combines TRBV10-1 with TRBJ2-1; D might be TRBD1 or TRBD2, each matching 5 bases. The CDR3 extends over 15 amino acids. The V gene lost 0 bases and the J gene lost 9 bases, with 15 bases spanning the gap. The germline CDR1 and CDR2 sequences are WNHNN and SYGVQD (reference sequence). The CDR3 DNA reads TGCGCCAGCAGTGAGTCAACGGGACCAAGGGTTGAGCAGTTCTTC. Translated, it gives CASSESTGPRVEQFF.

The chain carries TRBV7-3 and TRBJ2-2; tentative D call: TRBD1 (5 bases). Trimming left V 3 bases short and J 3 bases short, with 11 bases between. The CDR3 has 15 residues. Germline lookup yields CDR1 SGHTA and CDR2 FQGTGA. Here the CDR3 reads CASSFSGLDTGELFF. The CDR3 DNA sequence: TGTGCCAGCAGCTTTTCAGGGTTGGACACCGGGGAGCTGTTTTTT.

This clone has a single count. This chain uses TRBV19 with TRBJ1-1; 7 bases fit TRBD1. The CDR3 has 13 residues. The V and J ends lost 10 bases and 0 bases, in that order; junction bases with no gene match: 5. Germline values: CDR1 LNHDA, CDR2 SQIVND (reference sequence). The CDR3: CATRDSLNTEAFF. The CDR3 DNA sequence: TGTGCCACCCGGGACAGTTTGAACACTGAAGCTTTCTTT.

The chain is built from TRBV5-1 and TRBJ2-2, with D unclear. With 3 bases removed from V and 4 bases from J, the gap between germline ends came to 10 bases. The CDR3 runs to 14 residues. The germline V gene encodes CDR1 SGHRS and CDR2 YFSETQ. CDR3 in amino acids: CASSWTSITGELFF. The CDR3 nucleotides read TGCGCCAGCAGCTGGACCTCGATCACCGGGGAGCTGTTTTTT.

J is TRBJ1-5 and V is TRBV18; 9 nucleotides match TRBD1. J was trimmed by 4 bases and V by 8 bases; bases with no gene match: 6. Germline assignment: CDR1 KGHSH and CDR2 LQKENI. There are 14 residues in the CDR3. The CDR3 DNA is TGTGCCAGCAAGGACAGGGGAGGGAATCAGCCCCAGCATTTT. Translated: CASKDRGGNQPQHF.

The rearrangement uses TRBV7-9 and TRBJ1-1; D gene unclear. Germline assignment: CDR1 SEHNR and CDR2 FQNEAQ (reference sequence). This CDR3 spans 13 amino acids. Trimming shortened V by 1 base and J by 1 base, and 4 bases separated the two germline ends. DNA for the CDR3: TGTGCCAGCAGCTTAGAAGCGAACACTGAAGCTTTCTTT. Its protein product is CASSLEANTEAFF. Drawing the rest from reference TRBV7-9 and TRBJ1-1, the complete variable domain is DTGVSQNPRHKITKRGQNVTFRCDPISEHNRLYWYRQTLGQGPEFLTYFQNEAQLEKSRLLSDRFSAERPKGSFSTLEIQRTEQGDSAMYLCASSLEANTEAFFGQGTRLTVV.

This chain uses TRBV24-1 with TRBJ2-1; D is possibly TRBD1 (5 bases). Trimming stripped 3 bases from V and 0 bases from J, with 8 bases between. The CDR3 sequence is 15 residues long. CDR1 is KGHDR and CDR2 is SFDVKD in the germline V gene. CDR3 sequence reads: CATSDIQGSYNEQFF. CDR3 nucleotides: TGTGCCACCAGTGATATCCAGGGCTCCTACAATGAGCAGTTCTTC.

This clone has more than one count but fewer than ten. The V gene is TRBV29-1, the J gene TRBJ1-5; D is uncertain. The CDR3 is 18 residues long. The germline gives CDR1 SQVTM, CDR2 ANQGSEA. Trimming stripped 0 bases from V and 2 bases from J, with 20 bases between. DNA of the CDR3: TGCAGCGTTGAAGATCAGAATAAAGGGAATAGGGGCAATCAGCCCCAGCATTTT. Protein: CSVEDQNKGNRGNQPQHF.

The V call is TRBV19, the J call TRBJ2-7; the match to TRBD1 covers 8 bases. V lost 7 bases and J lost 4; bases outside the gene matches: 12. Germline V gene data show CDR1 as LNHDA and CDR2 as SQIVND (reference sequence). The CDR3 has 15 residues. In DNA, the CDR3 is TGTGCCAGTATTCCTCCGGACAGGGTGAGGTACGAGCAGTACTTC. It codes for CASIPPDRVRYEQYF.